This T cell receptor (beta chain) was captured in a study of blood T cell repertoires in COVID-19. Background on the study: Sources were T cells, B-cell-depleted T cells, or PBMCs; the material itself was cDNA or gDNA.

The V gene's germline CDR1 is LGHDT and CDR2 YNNKEL (reference sequence). Trimming took off 3 bases at V and 1 base at J, with 11 bases between the two ends. This CDR3 is built from 15 residues. In the study's own analysis: Amplification with reference gene primers provided the estimates of nucleated cell counts. Here immunoSEQ multiplex PCR was the method, and the copy in TCRdb shows in-frame clones only, minus some. V and J calls and clone size are as listed in that table; D and trimming were resolved from the DNA. This sample yields 150,000 to 200,000 clones, of which roughly nine tenths are seen a single time; 1.5% to 2% belongs to the top ten.

Specimen: peripheral blood. The J gene is TRBJ2-3, the V gene TRBV3-1 (or the pseudogene TRBV3-2); the D gene is possibly TRBD2 (6 bases). The TCR sequence derives from a man younger than 30 who had recovered from COVID-19. This CDR3 is CASSHLASGTDTQYF. The CDR3 DNA reads as TGTGCCAGCAGCCATCTGGCTAGCGGCACAGATACGCAGTATTTT.